One sample yielded the 13 T cell receptor beta chains listed below, sequenced in a study of blood T cell repertoires in COVID-19. Produced via immunoSEQ multiplex PCR; TCRdb's table is partial and in-frame only. The table lists hundreds of thousands of clones, roughly 81% of them singletons. The sequenced sample was peripheral blood. All receptors derive from a man aged 40-50 years with acute or convalescent COVID-19.

This chain uses TRBV6-5 with TRBJ2-7; TRBD1 might be the D (6 bases). Trimming removed 6 bases at V and 3 bases at J, with 15 bases between. CDR1 is MNHEY and CDR2 is SVGAGI in the germline V gene. The CDR3 has 14 amino acids. The DNA for the CDR3 is TGTGCCAGCAGCTGGACAGTTCAAGGCTACGAGCAGTACTTC. Residues: CASSWTVQGYEQYF.

This clone was observed at least ten times. This chain uses TRBV6-5 with TRBJ2-7, with 8 bases lining up with TRBD2. Germline loops: CDR1 MNHEY, CDR2 SVGAGI. V dropped 6 bases and J dropped 6; count of bases not matched to a gene: 13. The CDR3 is 15 amino acids. CDR3 loop: CASSNGGVGAGEQYF. The CDR3 bases are TGTGCCAGCAGCAACGGGGGGGTCGGTGCGGGCGAGCAGTACTTC.

This rearrangement joins TRBV7-2 to TRBJ1-5; D gene ambiguous. In germline, CDR1 is SGHTA, CDR2 FQGNSA. Trimming removed 1 base from V and 5 bases from J, with 9 bases in between. The CDR3 contains 14 residues. DNA of the CDR3: TGTGCCAGCAGCTTAGTTAACGGGTATCAGCCCCAGCATTTT. Its translation is CASSLVNGYQPQHF.

This clone was detected once. The chain joins TRBV29-1 to TRBJ2-7; D perhaps matches TRBD1 (6 bases). Germline V lookup: CDR1 SQVTM, CDR2 ANQGSEA. With 6 bases removed from V and 2 bases from J, the gap between germline ends came to 11 bases. CDR3 length: 12 amino acids. The CDR3 sequence is CSVTGTTYEQYF. The CDR3 DNA reads TGCAGCGTCACCGGGACAACCTACGAGCAGTACTTC.

V usage is TRBV2 and J usage is TRBJ1-6; unclear D gene. The CDR3 spans 15 residues. V shed 4 bases and J shed 2 bases, with 9 bases lying between them. The germline gives CDR1 SNHLY, CDR2 FYNNEI. CDR3 protein: CASSVTFPYNSPLHF. For the CDR3, the DNA is TGTGCCAGCAGTGTAACATTCCCCTATAATTCACCCCTCCACTTT.

The rearrangement uses TRBV11-2 and TRBJ1-4; TRBD1 matches 8 bases. Germline values: CDR1 SGHAT, CDR2 FQNNGV. With 7 bases clipped from V and 7 bases from J, the junction kept 8 bases outside the gene matches. The CDR3 spans 14 residues. The CDR3 region is CASTLQGGVEKLFF. In nucleotides, the CDR3 is TGTGCCAGCACCCTACAGGGGGGGGTTGAAAAACTGTTTTTT.

This clone has just a few counts. The V and J genes are TRBV5-1 and TRBJ2-1, with TRBD1 matching over 10 bases. V was pared by 4 bases and J by 8 bases, with 3 bases of the junction left unmatched. Germline V CDR1 and CDR2: SGHRS, YFSETQ. The CDR3 covers 13 residues. The CDR3 nucleotides are TGCGCCAGCAGCGGCGACAGGGGGCATGAGCAGTTCTTC. Its translation: CASSGDRGHEQFF.

The chain uses TRBV27 and TRBJ1-3, with a possible D match to TRBD1 (6 bases). In germline, CDR1 is MNHEY, CDR2 SMNVEV (reference sequence). The CDR3 runs 16 residues. Deletions cut 2 bases from V and 4 bases from J, with 15 bases between. The CDR3 is CASSLSGAGVGNTIYF. The CDR3 coding sequence is TGTGCCAGCAGTTTAAGTGGGGCAGGGGTGGGAAACACCATATATTTT.

The rearrangement uses TRBV6-1 and TRBJ2-7; the D gene is possibly TRBD1 (6 bases). Germline-derived CDR1 and CDR2 are MNHNS and SASEGT. The CDR3 spans 15 residues. V was cut by 1 base and J by 2 bases, with 12 bases left in between. The CDR3 reads CASSEGQAAAYEQYF. The CDR3 DNA reads TGTGCCAGCAGTGAAGGACAGGCCGCGGCCTACGAGCAGTACTTC.

The genes are TRBV10-1 and TRBJ2-3; maybe TRBD2 (5 bases). There are 14 residues in the CDR3. Germline V gene lookup returns CDR1 WNHNN and CDR2 SYGVQD (reference sequence). Deletions cut 5 bases from V and 4 bases from J, with 13 bases between. CDR3 protein: CASSLERAADTQYF. CDR3 in DNA: TGCGCCAGCAGTTTGGAGAGGGCGGCAGATACGCAGTATTTT.

In this sample, this clone turned up once. The J gene is TRBJ2-5, the V gene TRBV10-1; the D gene is possibly TRBD2 (5 bases). V lost 3 bases and J lost 5, with 7 bases in between. Germline assignment: CDR1 WNHNN and CDR2 SYGVQD (reference sequence). This CDR3 is 12 amino acids long. CDR3 sequence reads: CASSEREETQYF. Here the CDR3 DNA reads TGCGCCAGCAGTGAAAGGGAGGAGACCCAGTACTTC.

This clone has just a few counts. The genes are TRBV6-5 and TRBJ1-5; 7 bases are shared with TRBD1. This CDR3 is built from 14 residues. V gave up 7 bases and J gave up 4 bases; unmatched junction bases: 7. Germline-derived CDR1 and CDR2 are MNHEY and SVGAGI. The CDR3 loop is CASIAGGANQPQHF. The CDR3 region has the DNA TGTGCCAGCATAGCAGGGGGTGCAAATCAGCCCCAGCATTTT.

The chain recombines TRBV5-1 with TRBJ1-6; D remains ambiguous. V lost 0 bases, J lost 0 bases, and 7 bases lay in between. Germline V lookup: CDR1 SGHRS, CDR2 YFSETQ. The CDR3 has 16 residues. The chain's CDR3 is CASSLEGSSYNSPLHF. CDR3 DNA: TGCGCCAGCAGCTTGGAAGGGAGCTCCTATAATTCACCCCTCCACTTT.